A selection of T cell receptor beta chains follows, all from one sample in a study of response to subunit inactivated influenza vaccine. MiXCR was run by TCRdb on the RT-PCR reads, yielding one entry per CDR3 protein. Among hundreds of thousands of distinct CDR3 sequences listed, around 8% were seen once. Material: PBMCs from blood, obtained less than 30 months after vaccination. These receptors originate from a man aged 50-75 years who received an inactivated influenza vaccine. The CDR3 runs from the conserved cysteine through the conserved F or W. The D gene is left open where the match is weak. A row's size may be missing; if present it is once, few, many or a size class.

>TRBV7-2|NA|NA|TRBJ2-6
CASSRDSFLSGANVLTF
TGTGCCAGCAGCCGGGACTCCTTCCTCTCTGGGGCCAACGTCCTGACTTTC
>TRBV20-1|few|NA|TRBJ1-1
CSAREPSRTVNTEAFF
TGCAGTGCTAGAGAACCCTCCCGGACAGTGAACACTGAAGCTTTCTTT
>TRBV6-1|few|NA|TRBJ2-5
CASTLGRRGQETQYF
TGTGCCAGCACTCTCGGGAGACGGGGCCAAGAGACCCAGTACTTC
>TRBV18|NA|TRBD1|TRBJ1-6
CASSPRDREYNSPLHF
TGTGCCAGCTCACCACGGGACAGGGAGTATAATTCACCCCTCCACTTT
>TRBV4-2|NA|NA|TRBJ1-6
CASSQTASSYNSPLHF
TGTGCCAGCAGCCAGACAGCAAGCTCCTATAATTCACCCCTCCACTTT
>TRBV29-1|few|NA|TRBJ1-1
CSVEAGWNTEAFF
TGCAGCGTTGAAGCCGGATGGAACACTGAAGCTTTCTTT
>TRBV4-1|many|NA|TRBJ1-1
CASSQGGGGWSTEAFF
TGCGCCAGCAGCCAAGGTGGGGGGGGCTGGAGCACTGAAGCTTTCTTT
>TRBV7-3|NA|NA|TRBJ2-5
CASSSTPQETQYF
TGTGCCAGCAGCTCGACACCTCAAGAGACCCAGTACTTC
>TRBV29-1|many|TRBD2|TRBJ2-3
CSASASGYHTDTQYF
TGCAGCGCCTCGGCTAGCGGATACCACACAGATACGCAGTATTTT
>TRBV27|many|NA|TRBJ2-1
CASGDRASYNEQFF
TGTGCCAGCGGGGACCGAGCCTCCTACAATGAGCAGTTCTTC
>TRBV24-1|few|TRBD1|TRBJ2-4
CATSESGGLNIQYF
TGTGCCACCAGTGAGTCAGGGGGCTTAAACATTCAGTACTTC
>TRBV11-2|many|NA|TRBJ2-2
CASSLGFSTGELFF
TGTGCCAGCAGCTTAGGCTTTAGCACCGGGGAGCTGTTTTTT
>TRBV20-1|few|NA|TRBJ1-2
CSARGDRGRPNYGYTF
TGCAGTGCTAGAGGCGATCGGGGACGGCCTAACTATGGCTACACCTTC
>TRBV3-1|many|NA|TRBJ1-4
CASSQVLAEKLFF
TGTGCCAGCAGCCAAGTACTTGCCGAAAAACTGTTTTTT
>TRBV20-1|few|NA|TRBJ2-3
CSASGTRGTDTQYF
TGCAGTGCCTCCGGGACCCGCGGTACAGATACGCAGTATTTT
>TRBV6-1|NA|TRBD1|TRBJ1-4
CASTRTGGPNEKLFF
TGTGCCAGCACCCGCACAGGGGGCCCTAATGAAAAACTGTTTTTT
>TRBV2|few|NA|TRBJ2-3
CASSARASGTDTQYF
TGTGCCAGCAGTGCCAGGGCGTCGGGCACAGATACGCAGTATTTT
>TRBV20-1|few|NA|TRBJ1-5
CSTGFSNQPQHF
TGCAGTACAGGGTTCAGCAATCAGCCCCAGCATTTT
>TRBV24-1|NA|NA|TRBJ1-5
CATSDTEGVGNQPQHF
TGTGCCACCAGTGATACCGAGGGAGTCGGCAATCAGCCCCAGCATTTT
>TRBV27|NA|NA|TRBJ1-2
CASRGAAGYGYTF
TGTGCCAGCAGGGGAGCGGCAGGCTATGGCTACACCTTC
>TRBV18|few|NA|TRBJ2-5
CASSPEFETQYF
TGTGCCAGCTCACCTGAGTTCGAGACCCAGTACTTC
>TRBV5-1|many|NA|TRBJ1-2
CASSLTDAYGYTF
TGCGCCAGCAGCCTGACAGATGCTTATGGCTACACCTTC
>TRBV7-2|NA|TRBD2|TRBJ2-7
CASSKNGGSAYEQYF
TGTGCCAGCAGCAAAAACGGGGGGAGTGCTTACGAGCAGTACTTC
>TRBV6-1|few|NA|TRBJ2-7
CASGRQSVEQYF
TGTGCCAGCGGAAGACAGTCAGTCGAGCAGTACTTC
>TRBV6-2/TRBV6-3|NA|NA|TRBJ2-7
CASSYTEEKQYF
TGTGCCAGCAGTTACACTGAAGAAAAGCAGTACTTC
>TRBV20-1|few|TRBD1|TRBJ2-2
CSAKTGVVTGELFF
TGCAGTGCCAAGACAGGGGTGGTCACCGGGGAGCTGTTTTTT
>TRBV5-1|few|TRBD1|TRBJ1-2
CASSPGWQGDGYTF
TGCGCCAGCAGCCCCGGATGGCAGGGGGATGGCTACACCTTC
>TRBV4-3|few|TRBD1|TRBJ1-2
CASSQDKETGFGYGYTF
TGCGCCAGCAGCCAAGATAAGGAGACAGGGTTCGGCTATGGCTACACCTTC
>TRBV25-1|NA|TRBD1|TRBJ1-4
CASSFPGQGSEKLFF
TGTGCCAGCAGTTTTCCGGGACAGGGAAGTGAAAAACTGTTTTTT
>TRBV6-1|NA|NA|TRBJ1-1
CASRKSGDTEAFF
TGTGCCAGCAGGAAATCGGGGGACACTGAAGCTTTCTTT
>TRBV6-6|NA|NA|TRBJ2-5
CASSKQGFETQYF
TGTGCCAGCAGTAAGCAGGGGTTTGAGACCCAGTACTTC
>TRBV5-1|many|NA|TRBJ2-1
CASSLRASLNEQFF
TGCGCCAGCAGCTTACGAGCTAGTTTGAATGAGCAGTTCTTC